The source of this TCR beta chain is a study of post-analysis software for immune sequencing data. Findings and limits, study-wide: Strong same-batch co-clustering of samples appeared with F measure clustering. Roughly five TRBV segments were significantly more frequent in patients than in controls. TRBV5-6, TRBV5-1 and TRBV20-1 were among these segments.

cDNA libraries of TCR beta carried unique molecular identifiers. Yield was roughly 500,000 cDNA molecules from approximately 0.91 to 9.4 million T cells. TCRdb recomputed calls from the PCR reads with MiXCR, one row per CDR3 protein. The repertoire holds about half a million distinct CDR3 sequences, with under 55% as singletons. With V trimmed by 2 bases and J by 2 bases, 6 bases remained unmatched. The CDR3 contains 16 residues. Germline-derived CDR1 and CDR2 are LGHNA and YNFKEQ. Turning to this clonotype: No antigen is known for it.

The sequenced sample consisted of blood. V usage is TRBV4-2 and J usage is TRBJ2-5; 9 nucleotides agree with TRBD2. This sequence was found in a girl aged 10 to 17 with multiple sclerosis. Here the CDR3 reads CASSQSLAGLQETQYF. The CDR3 nucleotides read TGTGCCAGCAGCCAAAGTCTAGCGGGACTTCAAGAGACCCAGTACTTC.